This T cell receptor beta chain was captured by sequencing in a study of regulatory T cells in long-lasting Graves disease. CDR3 size: 12 residues. Germline-derived CDR1 and CDR2 are MNHEY and SMNVEV (reference sequence). Trimming removed 6 bases at V and 3 bases at J, with 6 bases between. HTBI primers from iRepertoire and Arm-PCR of CDR3 regions yielded the TCR beta libraries. TCRdb fed the multiplex PCR reads into MiXCR, producing one record per CDR3 protein. This table has over 300,000 distinct CDR3 sequences, around 20% appearing once. Regarding time point: persistent/refractory GD, antithyroid drugs over 5 years with positive TRAb. There was RNA extracted from PBMCs, and the TCR library was made from it. Those enrolled as patients came out of an endocrinology department in Xi'an, China.

The sample consisted of peripheral blood mononuclear cells (PBMCs), taken when the disease was refractory, from a patient treated with antithyroid drugs. This TCR was sampled from a female donor with Graves disease. The chain uses TRBV27 and TRBJ1-3; D call uncertain. The DNA of the CDR3 is TGTGCCAGCAGGGGGAATGGAAACACCATATATTTT. Its protein product is CASRGNGNTIYF.